The rows below give T cell receptor beta chains drawn from one sample of a study of T cell responses to AZD1222 COVID-19 vaccine. Profiling relied on immunoSEQ multiplex PCR, and the TCRdb table lists in-frame clones only, not all of them. The table has about 150,000 clones, 92% seen once. The specimen comprised peripheral blood, sampled 28 days after the second AZD1222 dose. The receptors come from an adult who received the AZD1222 COVID-19 vaccine. Both conserved end residues are part of each CDR3. A D gene is named only where the DNA matches it firmly. A clone size is listed for some rows: how often the clone was seen (once, few, many), or a class if it is expanded.

D gene	CDR3 length	V gene	J gene	clone size	CDR3 DNA	CDR3 protein
-	13	TRBV7-2	TRBJ2-1	-	TGTGCCAGCAGCCCCCCCGGTTACAATGAGCAGTTCTTC	CASSPPGYNEQFF
-	11	TRBV29-1	TRBJ2-1	-	TGCAGCGTTGCTCAGTTCGATGAGCAGTTCTTC	CSVAQFDEQFF
-	19	TRBV19	TRBJ1-3	-	TGTGCCAGTAGTGCGAGTGCTCTTGGGGAAATGGTCTCTGGAAACACCATATATTTT	CASSASALGEMVSGNTIYF
TRBD1	15	TRBV5-4	TRBJ1-1	-	TGTGCCAGCAGCTTCATCGGACAGGAGGACACTGAAGCTTTCTTT	CASSFIGQEDTEAFF
-	16	TRBV24-1	TRBJ2-4	-	TGTGCCACCAGTGACCGGGACATTCTAGCCAAAAACATTCAGTACTTC	CATSDRDILAKNIQYF
TRBD2	15	TRBV19	TRBJ2-1	-	TGTGCCAGTAGTATTCCTAGCGGGAGTATGAATGAGCAGTTCTTC	CASSIPSGSMNEQFF
-	10	TRBV29-1	TRBJ1-1	-	TGCAGCGTTAGTGGGACTGAAGCTTTCTTT	CSVSGTEAFF
-	15	TRBV19	TRBJ1-1	-	TGTGCCAGTAGAATTACTCCAAACCTGAACACTGAAGCTTTCTTT	CASRITPNLNTEAFF
-	11	TRBV2	TRBJ2-7	few	TGTGCCAGCAGTGAAAAGATAGAGCAGTACTTC	CASSEKIEQYF
-	17	TRBV5-1	TRBJ1-2	-	TGCGCCAGCAGAATGGGGGACACCACTCGCAGAAGCTATGGCTACACCTTC	CASRMGDTTRRSYGYTF
-	12	TRBV24-1	TRBJ1-2	-	TGTGCCACCAGTGAGGGCCGGGAGGGCTACACCTTC	CATSEGREGYTF
-	14	TRBV7-6	TRBJ2-1	-	TGTGCCAGCAGCTTAGGGGCCGGGGGCAATGAGCAGTTCTTC	CASSLGAGGNEQFF
-	15	TRBV28	TRBJ1-5	-	TGTGCCAGCAGCTCCGCCCCACCCCCCCTCCAGCCCCAGCATTTT	CASSSAPPPLQPQHF
-	15	TRBV28	TRBJ1-4	-	TGTGCCAGCAGGCCAACGGGGCAGTATGGCCGGGAACTGTTTTTT	CASRPTGQYGRELFF
-	15	TRBV29-1	TRBJ1-1	-	TGCAGCGTTGAATTCTGGGGCAGGAAGAACACTGAAGCTTTCTTT	CSVEFWGRKNTEAFF
-	15	TRBV12-5	TRBJ2-2	-	TGTGCTAGTGGTTTGGGGTCGGGGAACACCGGGGAGCTGTTTTTT	CASGLGSGNTGELFF
-	14	TRBV29-1	TRBJ2-2	-	TGCAGCGCACACTTCGACGGACCGGCCGGGGAGCTGTTTTTT	CSAHFDGPAGELFF
-	14	TRBV27	TRBJ2-1	-	TGTGCCACCCATCTCGCGGGACACTACAATGAGCAGTTCTTC	CATHLAGHYNEQFF
-	14	TRBV18	TRBJ1-4	-	TGTGCCAGCTCACCACCGAGAGGGAATGAAAAACTGTTTTTT	CASSPPRGNEKLFF
TRBD1	14	TRBV2	TRBJ1-2	-	TGTGCCACCGGTGACAGGGGCCATAACTATGGCTACACCTTC	CATGDRGHNYGYTF
TRBD2	14	TRBV6-5	TRBJ2-7	few	TGTGCCAGCAGTCCCCGGACTAGTAGCTACGAGCAGTACTTC	CASSPRTSSYEQYF
-	13	TRBV29-1	TRBJ2-3	-	TGCAGCGTTGGAGGGATCAGCACAGATACGCAGTATTTT	CSVGGISTDTQYF
-	12	TRBV20-1	TRBJ1-2	-	TGCAGTGCCAGTCCCAGGGGAGGCGGCTACACCTTC	CSASPRGGGYTF
-	15	TRBV7-8	TRBJ2-7	-	TGTGCCAGCAGCTTGGGGGAAACAGGATTCTACGAGCAGTACTTC	CASSLGETGFYEQYF
-	16	TRBV5-1	TRBJ1-4	-	TGCGCCAGCAGCTCCGGTTCGGGAGCAACTAATGAAAAACTGTTTTTT	CASSSGSGATNEKLFF
TRBD1	15	TRBV7-2	TRBJ2-5	-	TGTGCCAGCAGCTTAGCGGGACAGGGGCAAGAGACCCAGTACTTC	CASSLAGQGQETQYF
-	13	TRBV28	TRBJ1-2	few	TGTGCCAGCAGTTTAGGGCAGAACTATGGCTACACCTTC	CASSLGQNYGYTF
-	15	TRBV27	TRBJ2-1	-	TGTGCCAGCAGTTTGGCAGGGAGCTCCTACAATGAGCAGTTCTTC	CASSLAGSSYNEQFF
TRBD2	16	TRBV5-1	TRBJ2-3	-	TGCGCCAGCAGCTGGGGCTGGACTAGCGGGAGTGATACGCAGTATTTT	CASSWGWTSGSDTQYF
-	15	TRBV6-2/TRBV6-3	TRBJ2-1	-	TGTGCCAGCAGTTACTCGAGGACTTCCTACAATGAGCAGTTCTTC	CASSYSRTSYNEQFF
-	17	TRBV5-1	TRBJ2-1	-	TGCGCCAGCAGCTTGGCCCCTTCGGGGGGCCTCTACAATGAGCAGTTCTTC	CASSLAPSGGLYNEQFF
-	13	TRBV19	TRBJ1-2	-	TGTGCCAGTAGTGGGACGGCCGACTATGGCTACACCTTC	CASSGTADYGYTF
TRBD2	16	TRBV4-1	TRBJ2-1	-	TGCGCCAGCAGCCAACAGACTAGCGGGAGGGTGATTGAGCAGTTCTTC	CASSQQTSGRVIEQFF
TRBD1	17	TRBV5-6	TRBJ1-2	once	TGTGCCAGCAGCTTGGAGAATGTAGGGGGCCCCCACTATGGCTACACCTTC	CASSLENVGGPHYGYTF
-	18	TRBV9	TRBJ2-1	-	TGTGCCAGCAGCGCACCCAAGGGAGAAGGTATCTCCTACAATGAGCAGTTCTTC	CASSAPKGEGISYNEQFF
-	13	TRBV3-1/TRBV3-2	TRBJ1-2	-	TGTGCCAGCAGCCCGACGTCTAACTATGGCTACACCTTC	CASSPTSNYGYTF
-	17	TRBV6-1	TRBJ1-5	-	TGTGCCAGCAGTGAAACTCCCCCAGGCTATAGCAATCAGCCCCAGCATTTT	CASSETPPGYSNQPQHF
TRBD1	15	TRBV27	TRBJ1-6	-	TGTGCCAGCAGTTTAGGACAGGCCCGGGGTTCACCCCTCCACTTT	CASSLGQARGSPLHF
-	12	TRBV11-2	TRBJ1-1	-	TGTGCCAGCAGCTTCGGGCAGCTTGAAGCTTTCTTT	CASSFGQLEAFF
-	16	TRBV7-9	TRBJ1-4	-	TGTGCCAGCAGCTTAGGGTCTGTGGCTGTTAATGAAAAACTGTTTTTT	CASSLGSVAVNEKLFF
TRBD1	16	TRBV7-6	TRBJ2-2	-	TGTGCCAGCAGCCTCTCTCAGCAGGGGGCCACCGGGGAGCTGTTTTTT	CASSLSQQGATGELFF
-	14	TRBV10-3	TRBJ1-2	-	TGTGCCATCAGTTCGGTGGAAAACAACTATGGCTACACCTTC	CAISSVENNYGYTF
-	12	TRBV29-1	TRBJ1-2	-	TGCAGCGTTGATACAGGGTCCTACGGCTACACCTTC	CSVDTGSYGYTF
TRBD2	15	TRBV3-1/TRBV3-2	TRBJ2-3	-	TGTGCCAGCAGCCAAGGACTAGCGGGCTGGGATACGCAGTATTTT	CASSQGLAGWDTQYF
-	14	TRBV9	TRBJ2-7	-	TGTGCCAGCAGCCTCCAGGACGGGTCCTACGAGCAGTACTTC	CASSLQDGSYEQYF
-	12	TRBV18	TRBJ2-1	-	TGTGCCAGCTCACCTATCGACAATGAGCAGTTCTTC	CASSPIDNEQFF
-	15	TRBV30	TRBJ1-1	-	TGTGCCTGGAGTGTAGTGGGGAGGGACTACACTGAAGCTTTCTTT	CAWSVVGRDYTEAFF
-	14	TRBV28	TRBJ2-7	-	TGTGCCAGCAGTTTGAGACCAGGACTTTACGAGCAGTACTTC	CASSLRPGLYEQYF
TRBD1	14	TRBV3-1/TRBV3-2	TRBJ1-2	-	TGTGCCAGCAGCCCCGGGACAGGGGGAATTGGCTACACCTTC	CASSPGTGGIGYTF
TRBD1	13	TRBV24-1	TRBJ1-2	-	TGTGCCACCAGTAGGACAGGGGACTATGGCTACACCTTC	CATSRTGDYGYTF
TRBD2	16	TRBV28	TRBJ2-7	-	TGTGCCAGCAGTCGTATCCCCCAAGCGGGAGTCTACGAGCAGTACTTC	CASSRIPQAGVYEQYF
-	14	TRBV7-6	TRBJ2-7	-	TGTGCCAGCAGCACTAGTAAGGGTGGAGACGAGCAGTACTTC	CASSTSKGGDEQYF
TRBD1	16	TRBV7-9	TRBJ1-3	-	TGTGCCAGCAGCCCTCGACAGGGGGCGTATGGAAACACCATATATTTT	CASSPRQGAYGNTIYF
-	12	TRBV24-1	TRBJ1-5	once	TGTGCCACCAGTGATTCCCATCAGCCCCAGCATTTT	CATSDSHQPQHF
TRBD1	17	TRBV7-2	TRBJ1-1	-	TGTGCCAGCCGTCCAGGGGGCAGCGGCCTCATGAACACTGAAGCTTTCTTT	CASRPGGSGLMNTEAFF
-	13	TRBV27	TRBJ1-2	-	TGTGCCAGCAGTCCCTCTTCCAGGGAGGGCTACACCTTC	CASSPSSREGYTF
-	15	TRBV4-3	TRBJ2-2	-	TGCGCCAGCAGCCAATGGACGGGCAACACCGGGGAGCTGTTTTTT	CASSQWTGNTGELFF
-	13	TRBV6-5	TRBJ1-6	-	TGTGCCAGCACAAGTGCCGCTAATTCACCCCTCCACTTT	CASTSAANSPLHF
-	12	TRBV6-5	TRBJ2-7	-	TGTGCCAGCAGGAGGCGGGACTACGAGCAGTACTTC	CASRRRDYEQYF